A selection of T cell receptor beta chains follows, all from one sample in a study of T cells after yellow fever vaccination. One entry per CDR3 protein, called by TCRdb with MiXCR from the 5' RACE reads. The data contain more than 55,000 distinct CDR3 sequences, 6.5% to 8% of them singletons. Specimen: CD8+ T cells sorted from PBMCs, collected 15 days after the yellow fever booster vaccination. The receptors come from a man in his thirties or forties who received the YFV17D yellow fever vaccine. CDR3s include the opening cysteine and the closing phenylalanine or tryptophan. Fields, in order: D gene, V gene, clone size, J gene, CDR3 protein, CDR3 DNA. The D gene is left open where the match is weak. Not every row has a clone size; where given, it reads once, few, many or a size class.

TRBD1	TRBV19	many	TRBJ2-7	CATSPGQGDYEQYF	TGTGCCACATCACCGGGACAGGGTGACTACGAGCAGTACTTC
.	TRBV27	many	TRBJ1-2	CASSSDVEGYGYTF	TGTGCCAGCAGTTCCGACGTCGAAGGGTATGGCTACACCTTC
.	TRBV7-8	many	TRBJ2-1	CASYFNIAVSWDEQFF	TGTGCCAGTTACTTCAATATAGCGGTCTCTTGGGATGAGCAGTTCTTC
.	TRBV6-5	many	TRBJ2-3	CASTHRSGLSTDTQYF	TGTGCCAGCACCCACAGGTCAGGTCTGAGCACAGATACGCAGTATTTT
.	TRBV6-2/TRBV6-3	many	TRBJ2-1	CASSPGSYNEQFF	TGTGCCAGCAGCCCCGGCTCCTACAATGAGCAGTTCTTC
TRBD1	TRBV5-1	many	TRBJ2-3	CASSLEQGVADTQYF	TGCGCCAGCAGCTTGGAGCAGGGGGTGGCAGATACGCAGTATTTT
.	TRBV21-1	many	TRBJ2-5	CASSKGRRRGTQYF	TGTGCCAGCAGCAAAGGCAGACGGCGGGGGACCCAGTACTTC
TRBD2	TRBV6-5	many	TRBJ2-7	CASSYGEGLEQYF	TGTGCCAGCAGTTACGGGGAGGGATTGGAGCAGTACTTC
.	TRBV7-6	many	TRBJ2-3	CASSLLKTGVGLDTQYF	TGTGCCAGCAGCTTACTCAAGACTGGGGTCGGGTTAGATACGCAGTATTTT
.	TRBV4-3	few	TRBJ2-5	CASSQVQAGETQYF	TGCGCCAGCAGCCAAGTGCAGGCTGGAGAGACCCAGTACTTC
.	TRBV4-1	.	TRBJ2-3	CASSQDAPSTGIGDTQYF	TGCGCCAGCAGCCAAGATGCTCCCTCAACAGGGATCGGAGATACGCAGTATTTT
TRBD1	TRBV20-1	few	TRBJ2-2	CSAGDRGLTGELFF	TGCAGTGCTGGAGACAGGGGCTTGACCGGGGAGCTGTTTTTT
.	TRBV2	many	TRBJ2-7	CASRADGSFDEQYF	TGTGCCAGCAGGGCTGACGGGAGTTTCGACGAGCAGTACTTC
.	TRBV9	many	TRBJ2-5	CASSAPQGQETQYF	TGTGCCAGCAGCGCCCCGCAGGGCCAAGAGACCCAGTACTTC
.	TRBV2	many	TRBJ2-3	CASSSLTEVTDTQYF	TGTGCCAGCAGTTCGTTGACCGAAGTCACAGATACGCAGTATTTT
.	TRBV20-1	many	TRBJ2-3	CSAPRREGQYF	TGCAGTGCCCCCCGGCGGGAAGGGCAGTATTTT
TRBD1	TRBV14	many	TRBJ2-1	CASSPDRGWNEQFF	TGTGCCAGCAGCCCGGACAGGGGGTGGAATGAGCAGTTCTTC